This is a list of T cell receptor beta chains from one sample in a study of blood T cell repertoires in COVID-19. TCRdb keeps only in-frame clones here, not all; method: immunoSEQ multiplex PCR. The profile shows around 25,000 clones, 65% to 90% of them singletons. Sample: peripheral blood. The receptors stem from a man aged 70 or older with acute or convalescent COVID-19. CDR3s include the opening cysteine and the closing phenylalanine or tryptophan. A D gene is named only where the DNA matches it firmly. A row's size may be missing; if present it is once, few, many or a size class.

>TRBJ2-3|TRBD1|-|TRBV27
TGTGCCAGCAGTTTTGAGGGGGCTCGCACAGATACGCAGTATTTT
CASSFEGARTDTQYF
>TRBJ2-7|TRBD2|-|TRBV5-6
TGTGCCAGCAGCGGAAGCGGGAGGGCCGTCTACGAGCAGTACTTC
CASSGSGRAVYEQYF
>TRBJ2-3|TRBD2|-|TRBV19
TGTGCCAGTAGTGGCCACTTAGCGGGAGTTACAGATACGCAGTATTTT
CASSGHLAGVTDTQYF
>TRBJ1-4|TRBD1|-|TRBV9
TGTGCCAGCAGCGTGACAGGGAATAATGAAAAACTGTTTTTT
CASSVTGNNEKLFF
>TRBJ2-3|TRBD2|few|TRBV7-3
TGTGCCAGCAGCTCCTTCGCGGGGGGGACAGATACGCAGTATTTT
CASSSFAGGTDTQYF
>TRBJ2-7|TRBD2|-|TRBV5-3
TGTGCCAGAAGCTTGGCCGGGGGGACCCGGGCCTACGAGCAGTACTTC
CARSLAGGTRAYEQYF
>TRBJ2-1|TRBD2|-|TRBV5-4
TGTGCCAGCAGCAATCTCCAGCGGGGCTCCTACAATGAGCAGTTCTTC
CASSNLQRGSYNEQFF
>TRBJ2-2|-|-|TRBV10-3
TGTGCCATCAGTGAGATAGCCGAAGCCGGGGAGCTGTTTTTT
CAISEIAEAGELFF
>TRBJ2-7|-|-|TRBV18
TGTGCCAGCTCACCTATCGACTCCACCCTCTACGAGCAGTACTTC
CASSPIDSTLYEQYF
>TRBJ2-7|TRBD2|-|TRBV24-1
TGTGCCACCAGTGATTCCAGGGAGGGCCATTCCTACGAGCAGTACTTC
CATSDSREGHSYEQYF
>TRBJ1-1|TRBD1|-|TRBV10-3
TGTGCCATCCGACAGGGGAGCACTGAAGCTTTCTTT
CAIRQGSTEAFF
>TRBJ1-1|-|-|TRBV27
TGTGCCAGCAGTCTTTTTAGGAACACTGAAGCTTTCTTT
CASSLFRNTEAFF
>TRBJ2-1|TRBD2|-|TRBV5-1
TGCGCCAGCAGCACTAGCGGGGCAAACAATGAGCAGTTCTTC
CASSTSGANNEQFF
>TRBJ2-1|TRBD1|-|TRBV6-5
TGTGCCAGCAGCCGAATAACAGGGGGCAATGAGCAGTTCTTC
CASSRITGGNEQFF
>TRBJ2-1|TRBD2|-|TRBV6-5
TGTGCCAGCAGTTACTCATCAGCTAGCGGGTTCAATGAGCAGTTCTTC
CASSYSSASGFNEQFF
>TRBJ1-1|-|-|TRBV9
TGTGCCAGCAGCTTCACAGGGAACACTGAAGCTTTCTTT
CASSFTGNTEAFF
>TRBJ2-1|TRBD2|-|TRBV6-5
TGTGCCAGCAGTTACGCGGCTAGCGGGAACAATGAGCAGTTCTTC
CASSYAASGNNEQFF
>TRBJ2-5|-|-|TRBV5-1
TGCGCCAGCAGCTTGGCCGGGAGTGAAGAGACCCAGTACTTC
CASSLAGSEETQYF
>TRBJ2-1|TRBD2|once|TRBV7-7
TGTGCCAGCAGCCCCCAACTAGCGGGAGCGGGGAATGAGCAGTTCTTC
CASSPQLAGAGNEQFF
>TRBJ2-1|-|-|TRBV7-3
TGTGCCAGCAGCTTACAAAGAATGAGTTACAATGAGCAGTTCTTC
CASSLQRMSYNEQFF
>TRBJ1-3|TRBD1|-|TRBV2
TGTGCCAGCAGTCCGGACAGGGCCGGAAACACCATATATTTT
CASSPDRAGNTIYF
>TRBJ2-7|-|-|TRBV12-5
TGTGCTAGTGGTTTAGACAGGCTCAATCAGTACTTC
CASGLDRLNQYF
>TRBJ2-1|TRBD2|once|TRBV5-1
TGCGCCAGCAGCTTGGAGGGGCGGGAGTCTAGGAATGAGCAGTTCTTC
CASSLEGRESRNEQFF
>TRBJ2-1|TRBD2|-|TRBV19
TGTGCCAGTAGCCGACTAGCTTCCTACAATGAGCAGTTCTTC
CASSRLASYNEQFF
>TRBJ2-2|TRBD1|-|TRBV30
TGTGCCTGGAGAGAGGGGACAGGGAACACCGGGGAGCTGTTTTTT
CAWREGTGNTGELFF
>TRBJ2-3|-|-|TRBV6-5
TGTGCCAGCAGGGGCGGGCTAAGCACAGATACGCAGTATTTT
CASRGGLSTDTQYF
>TRBJ2-2|-|-|TRBV24-1
TGTGCCACCAGTGATAACTCGTTCCGGACAGTCGGCTTAGACACCGGGGAGCTGTTTTTT
CATSDNSFRTVGLDTGELFF
>TRBJ1-5|TRBD1|-|TRBV6-2/TRBV6-3
TGTGCCAGCAGTTCCGGGACAGGGAACAGCAATCAGCCCCAGCATTTT
CASSSGTGNSNQPQHF
>TRBJ2-3|-|-|TRBV5-1
TGCGCCAGCGTACTAGAGGGTTCAGATACGCAGTATTTT
CASVLEGSDTQYF
>TRBJ2-1|TRBD2|few|TRBV5-4
TGTGCCAGCAGCTCCGGGACTAGCGGCACTAATGAGCAGTTCTTC
CASSSGTSGTNEQFF
>TRBJ2-4|-|-|TRBV11-2
TGTGCCAGCAGCTTACAGGGAGCCAAAAACATTCAGTACTTC
CASSLQGAKNIQYF
>TRBJ2-2|TRBD1|once|TRBV7-7
TGTGCTAGCAGCTCCGGACAGGGGGCCACCGGGGAGCTGTTTTTT
CASSSGQGATGELFF
>TRBJ2-7|-|-|TRBV20-1
TGCAGTGCTAGTTGGGGAAGGAACAGGGAGACCTACGAGCAGTACTTC
CSASWGRNRETYEQYF
>TRBJ2-3|-|-|TRBV27
TGTGCCAGCAGTTTGGGGCTCTCAGTCACAGATACGCAGTATTTT
CASSLGLSVTDTQYF
>TRBJ2-5|-|-|TRBV2
TGTGCCAGCAGAGACCTAGGAGCGGAGACCCAGTACTTC
CASRDLGAETQYF
>TRBJ1-4|TRBD1|once|TRBV10-1
TGCGCCAGCAATGAGGTTCCGGGACAGGCTAATGAAAAACTGTTTTTT
CASNEVPGQANEKLFF
>TRBJ2-3|TRBD1|-|TRBV4-3
TGCGCCAGCAGCCCGGGACAGGGTGAGGCAGATACGCAGTATTTT
CASSPGQGEADTQYF
>TRBJ1-6|TRBD1|once|TRBV19
TGTGCCAGTAGTGACAGGGGACGGAATTCACCCCTCCACTTT
CASSDRGRNSPLHF
>TRBJ1-6|-|once|TRBV21-1
TGTGCCAGCAGCAAAGCTCCAGGGGGGATTAATTCACCCCTCCACTTT
CASSKAPGGINSPLHF
>TRBJ2-3|TRBD1|-|TRBV6-5
TGTGCCAGCAGTTACTACGTACAGGGGAGCACAGATACGCAGTATTTT
CASSYYVQGSTDTQYF
>TRBJ2-5|-|-|TRBV10-3
TGTGCCATCGGCCAGGAGACCCAGTACTTC
CAIGQETQYF
>TRBJ1-2|-|-|TRBV9
TGTGCCAGCAGCGTAGAGGGCGGTGGGACTCGTCCTCACACCTTC
CASSVEGGGTRPHTF
>TRBJ1-6|TRBD1|-|TRBV11-2
TGTGCCAGCAGCTTAGGAACAGGGGGCTCACCCCTCCACTTT
CASSLGTGGSPLHF
>TRBJ1-3|-|-|TRBV3-1/TRBV3-2
TGTGCCAGCAGCCAAGAGCCAGGCTTCTCTGGAAACACCATATATTTT
CASSQEPGFSGNTIYF
>TRBJ2-7|-|-|TRBV6-6
TGTGCCAGCAGGAGCTCCTACGAGCAGTACTTC
CASRSSYEQYF
>TRBJ2-4|-|-|TRBV25-1
TGTGCCAGCAGTCCGGCAGGTCTAGCCAAAAACATTCAGTACTTC
CASSPAGLAKNIQYF
>TRBJ2-7|-|-|TRBV5-4
TGTGCCAGCAGCCCCCGGGTAGATTCCTACGAGCAGTACTTC
CASSPRVDSYEQYF
>TRBJ2-3|TRBD2|-|TRBV5-1
TGCGCCAGCAGCGGGCCTAGCGGGGCTAGCCGGGATACGCAGTATTTT
CASSGPSGASRDTQYF
>TRBJ1-1|TRBD1|-|TRBV7-9
TGTGCCAGCAGCTTAGGGACAGGGAGGACTGAAGCTTTCTTT
CASSLGTGRTEAFF
>TRBJ2-1|TRBD2|-|TRBV5-7
TGTGCCAGCAGCTTAGAGACTAGCGGGAGCCCCAGGTCCTACAATGAGCAGTTCTTC
CASSLETSGSPRSYNEQFF
>TRBJ2-5|-|-|TRBV7-6
TGTGCCAGCAGCTTAGCGGGGCAAATAGGAGAGACCCAGTACTTC
CASSLAGQIGETQYF
>TRBJ1-2|TRBD1|-|TRBV5-1
TGCGCCAGCAGCTGGACAGGGCTCGGCTACACCTTC
CASSWTGLGYTF
>TRBJ1-2|-|-|TRBV6-5
TGTGCCACCTTAATCTATGGCTACACCTTC
CATLIYGYTF
>TRBJ1-6|-|once|TRBV7-9
TGTGCCAGCAGCACGGGATCGAGCTCCTATAATTCACCCCTCCACTTT
CASSTGSSSYNSPLHF
>TRBJ2-7|-|-|TRBV7-2
TGTGCCAGCAGCTTACAAGCGGCCTACGAGCAGTACTTC
CASSLQAAYEQYF